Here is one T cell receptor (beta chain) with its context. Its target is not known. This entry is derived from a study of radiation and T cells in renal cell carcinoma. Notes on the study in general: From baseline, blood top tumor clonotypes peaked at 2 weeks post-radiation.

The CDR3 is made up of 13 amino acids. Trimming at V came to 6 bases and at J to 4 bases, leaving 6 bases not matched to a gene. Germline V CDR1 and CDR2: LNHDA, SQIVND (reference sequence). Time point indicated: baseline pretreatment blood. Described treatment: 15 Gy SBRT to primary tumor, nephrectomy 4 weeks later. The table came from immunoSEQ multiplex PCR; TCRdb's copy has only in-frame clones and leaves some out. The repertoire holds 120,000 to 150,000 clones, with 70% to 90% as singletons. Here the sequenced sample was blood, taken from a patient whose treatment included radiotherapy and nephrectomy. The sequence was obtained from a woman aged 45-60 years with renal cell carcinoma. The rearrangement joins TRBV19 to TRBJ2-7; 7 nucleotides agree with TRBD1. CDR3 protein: CASSWGQIYEQYF. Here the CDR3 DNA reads TGTGCCAGTAGCTGGGGACAGATTTACGAGCAGTACTTC.